This passage covers 10 T cell receptor beta chains from one sample sequenced in a study of OX40 agonist ivuxolimab in advanced cancers. The library was made by the immunoSEQ multiplex PCR assay. The immuneACCESS repertoire file appears here via TCRdb, limited to in-frame rearrangements. These files lack a portion of the clones; in checked studies, under half of the deficit traces to unresolved V genes, and the cause of the others is not known. This sample lists 100,000 to 150,000 clones; 85% to 95% were detected once. The ten biggest clones cover under 0.95% of the sample. The material was CD4+ or CD8+ T cells sorted from blood, obtained in a trial of the OX40 agonist ivuxolimab. The origin of the receptors is an adult with an advanced solid tumor such as melanoma, head and neck, liver or kidney cancer.

The count of this clone is one. The chain joins TRBV5-4 to TRBJ2-7, with D possibly TRBD1 on 7 matching bases. Germline CDR1 SGHNT, CDR2 YYREEE (reference sequence). The CDR3 spans 17 residues. V was shortened by 4 bases and J by 0 bases, with 20 bases between the two germline ends. The CDR3 DNA follows: TGTGCCAGCAGCCAAGATTCGGGGGACAGCGCCTCCTACGAGCAGTACTTC. This codes for CASSQDSGDSASYEQYF.

The V call is TRBV2, the J call TRBJ1-5; D ambiguous. Trimming took 7 bases from V and 9 from J, leaving 16 bases between them. Germline V gene lookup returns CDR1 SNHLY and CDR2 FYNNEI. This CDR3 is 13 amino acids long. The CDR3 DNA follows: TGTGCCAGCAACTCAGGATCCGTGTCGCCCCAGCATTTT. Protein: CASNSGSVSPQHF.

The chain recombines TRBV7-2 with TRBJ2-5; TRBD1 agrees at 7 bases. The CDR3 spans 14 residues. Looked up from germline, CDR1 is SGHTA and CDR2 is FQGNSA. The J segment lost 3 bases and the V segment lost 6 bases, leaving 7 bases of the junction unmatched. The CDR3 loop reads CASSSQGSKETQYF. In DNA, the CDR3 is TGTGCCAGCAGTTCACAGGGGTCTAAAGAGACCCAGTACTTC.

The chain combines TRBV19 with TRBJ1-5; TRBD1 agrees at 8 bases. Looked up from germline, CDR1 is LNHDA and CDR2 is SQIVND (reference sequence). The CDR3 consists of 15 residues. V lost 7 bases to trimming and J lost 6 bases; unmatched junction nucleotides: 11. Here the CDR3 reads CASTYGTGAFQPQHF. In DNA form, the CDR3 reads TGTGCCAGTACCTATGGGACAGGTGCTTTTCAGCCCCAGCATTTT.

This clone showed up just once. The chain combines TRBV19 with TRBJ1-3; D not certain. Looked up from germline, CDR1 is LNHDA and CDR2 is SQIVND (reference sequence). Trimming cost V 4 bases and J 3 bases, with 7 bases left between them. This CDR3 has 13 residues. Here the CDR3 reads CASSTFNGNTIYF. CDR3 DNA sequence: TGTGCCAGTAGTACTTTTAATGGAAACACCATATATTTT. Filled out from reference TRBV19 and TRBJ1-3, the complete variable domain reads DGGITQSPKYLFRKEGQNVTLSCEQNLNHDAMYWYRQDPGQGLRLIYYSQIVNDFQKGDIAEGYSVSREKKESFPLTVTSAQKNPTAFYLCASSTFNGNTIYFGEGSWLTVV.

This sequence joins TRBV5-6 and TRBJ1-2; 8 bases fit TRBD1. Germline lookup yields CDR1 SGHDT and CDR2 YYEEEE. V lost 4 bases to trimming and J lost 7 bases; unmatched junction nucleotides: 6. CDR3 length: 13 residues. The CDR3 region is CASSPGQGLGYTF. The DNA for the CDR3 is TGTGCCAGCAGCCCCGGACAGGGCCTTGGCTACACCTTC.

The genes are TRBV2 and TRBJ1-4; D may be TRBD1 (5 bases). The V end lost 4 bases, the J end lost 7 bases, and 13 bases lay between the germline ends. Germline V gene data show CDR1 as SNHLY and CDR2 as FYNNEI. This CDR3 has 14 residues. CDR3 in DNA: TGTGCCAGCAGTGTGGGGCAGGGTAGTGAAAAACTGTTTTTT. It codes for CASSVGQGSEKLFF.

This chain joins TRBV30 and TRBJ1-6, with a possible D match to TRBD1 (5 bases). V was pared by 0 bases and J by 5 bases, with 8 bases between. CDR1 and CDR2 (germline): GTSNPN, SVGIG (reference sequence). This CDR3 has 14 amino acids. The CDR3 region is CAWSVKTDNSPLHF. The CDR3 region has the DNA TGTGCCTGGAGTGTAAAGACAGATAATTCACCCCTCCACTTT.

The chain combines TRBV19 with TRBJ2-7, with 10 positions matching TRBD1. Germline lookup yields CDR1 LNHDA and CDR2 SQIVND (reference sequence). The trim removed 8 bases at V and 3 bases at J, leaving 13 bases unmatched. This CDR3 region has 16 residues. CDR3 residues: CASFTSGQGNFYEQYF. CDR3 nucleotides: TGTGCCAGTTTCACCTCGGGACAGGGGAATTTCTACGAGCAGTACTTC.

This chain links TRBV5-1 with TRBJ2-1, with 7 bases that match TRBD2. With V trimmed by 2 bases and J by 7 bases, 9 bases remained unmatched. The CDR3 has 15 amino acids. Germline CDR1 is SGHRS and CDR2 is YFSETQ. CDR3 DNA sequence: TGCGCCAGCAGCTTAAGGGGAGGGCCCGGGAATGAGCAGTTCTTC. It codes for CASSLRGGPGNEQFF. The full variable domain, in which reference TRBV5-1 and TRBJ2-1 provide the parts outside the CDR3, is KAGVTQTPRYLIKTRGQQVTLSCSPISGHRSVSWYQQTPGQGLQFLFEYFSETQRNKGNFPGRFSGRQFSNSRSEMNVSTLELGDSALYLCASSLRGGPGNEQFFGPGTRLTVL.